The clone carrying this TCR beta chain was observed many times. This CDR3 contains 11 residues. The V end was cut by 6 bases, the J end by 9 bases, with 9 bases between. CDR1 is MNHNS and CDR2 is SASEGT in the germline V gene. For the second PCR, which ran for roughly 6 to 12 cycles, a sample-barcoded 5' primer and a J-beta primer mix were used. TCRdb used MiXCR to reprocess the 5' RACE reads, holding one entry per CDR3 protein. The sample yields about 650,000 distinct CDR3 sequences, roughly half seen once. The data originate from a study of blood T cells in healthy people across ages. The V gene is TRBV6-1, the J gene TRBJ2-1, with a possible D match to TRBD2 (5 bases). Sequenced input: blood. The TCR was taken from a woman of 80 years or more in good health. CDR3 coding DNA: TGTGCCAGCAGCGGGGTCTCTGAGCAGTTCTTC. It translates to CASSGVSEQFF.